This T cell receptor (beta chain) was captured by sequencing in a study of lymphopenia after photon versus proton radiotherapy. Study-level points and caveats: After the lymphocyte nadir, photon-treated repertoires showed oligoclonal expansion, especially of CD8+ Temra cells. Photon-treated patients lost naive T cells and TCR diversity; proton-treated stayed stable. A bigger post-nadir fall in TCR diversity correlated inversely with survival time in deceased patients.

The CDR3 runs to 15 residues. V lost 1 base and J 0 bases, leaving 10 bases between the germline ends. The V gene's germline CDR1 is SGHAT and CDR2 FQNNGV. Remarks on this clone: What it binds is not known.

Repertoires were generated with immunoSEQ multiplex PCR, while TCRdb's copy carries only in-frame clones and drops some. The sample has tens of thousands of clones, less than 85% seen once. This TCR was sampled from a man between 60 and 70 years old with pancreatic cancer. The sequencing used peripheral blood, collected from a patient treated with proton-based radiotherapy. The rearrangement links TRBV11-2 to TRBJ2-7; D may be TRBD2 (6 bases). The CDR3 nucleotides read TGTGCCAGCAGCTTAGTTAGCGGAGCCTCCTACGAGCAGTACTTC. Translated, it gives CASSLVSGASYEQYF.